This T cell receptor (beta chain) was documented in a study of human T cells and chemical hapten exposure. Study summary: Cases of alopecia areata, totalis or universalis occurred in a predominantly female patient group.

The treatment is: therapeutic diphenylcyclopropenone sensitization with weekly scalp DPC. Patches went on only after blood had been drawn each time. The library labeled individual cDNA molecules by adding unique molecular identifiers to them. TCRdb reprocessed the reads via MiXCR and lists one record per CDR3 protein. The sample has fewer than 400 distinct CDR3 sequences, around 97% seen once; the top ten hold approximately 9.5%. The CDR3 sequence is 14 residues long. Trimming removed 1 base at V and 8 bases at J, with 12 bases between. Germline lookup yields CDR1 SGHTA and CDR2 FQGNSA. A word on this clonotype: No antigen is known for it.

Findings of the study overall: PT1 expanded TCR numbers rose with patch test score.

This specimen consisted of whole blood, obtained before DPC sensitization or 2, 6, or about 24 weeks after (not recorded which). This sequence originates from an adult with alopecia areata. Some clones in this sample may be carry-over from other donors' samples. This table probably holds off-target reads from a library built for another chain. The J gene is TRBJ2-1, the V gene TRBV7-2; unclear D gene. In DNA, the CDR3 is TGTGCCAGCAGCTTAGAAGTAGATCGGGATGAGCAGTTCTTC. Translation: CASSLEVDRDEQFF.